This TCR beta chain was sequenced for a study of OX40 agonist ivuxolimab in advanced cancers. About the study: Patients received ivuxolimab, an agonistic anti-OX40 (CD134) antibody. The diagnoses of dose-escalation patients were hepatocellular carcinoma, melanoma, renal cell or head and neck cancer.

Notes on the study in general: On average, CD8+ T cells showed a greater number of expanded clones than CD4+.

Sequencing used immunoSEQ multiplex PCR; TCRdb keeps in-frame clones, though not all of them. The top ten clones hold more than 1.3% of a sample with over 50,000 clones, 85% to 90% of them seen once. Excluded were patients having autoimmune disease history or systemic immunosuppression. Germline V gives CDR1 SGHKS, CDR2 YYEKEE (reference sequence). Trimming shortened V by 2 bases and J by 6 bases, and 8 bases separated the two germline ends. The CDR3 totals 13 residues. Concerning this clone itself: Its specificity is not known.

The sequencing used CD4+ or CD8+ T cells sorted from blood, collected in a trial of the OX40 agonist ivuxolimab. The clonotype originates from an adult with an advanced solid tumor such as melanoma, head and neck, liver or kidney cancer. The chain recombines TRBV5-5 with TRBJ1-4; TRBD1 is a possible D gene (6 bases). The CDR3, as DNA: TGTGCCAGCAGCTTTTCAGGGGATGAAAAACTGTTTTTT. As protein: CASSFSGDEKLFF.